Described below is a single TCR beta chain sequence and its context. Its specificity is not known. V lost 2 bases and J lost 6; bases outside the gene matches: 6. CDR3 length equals 15 residues. From germline, CDR1 is MNHEY and CDR2 SMNVEV (reference sequence). These data are taken from a study of cytomegalovirus exposure and HLA in healthy donors. Study-level information: The Caucasian-associated ancestry cluster held over 65% of a few hundred genotyped donors.

Amplification used 60 Vbeta primers and 13 Jbeta primers. This table comes from immunoSEQ multiplex PCR, and its TCRdb copy is limited to in-frame clones, with some not included. The sample lists more than 130,000 clones, 78% occurring once. Study outcomes and limitations: Cytomegalovirus status, reportedly, was diagnosed with high specificity and sensitivity by the classifier.

J is TRBJ2-1 and V is TRBV27, with 8 bases aligning to TRBD1. The sequence derives from a male donor in good health and CMV-seronegative. The sample consisted of PBMCs. Here the CDR3 reads CASSLGQGKRNEQFF. In DNA, the CDR3 is TGTGCCAGCAGTTTAGGACAGGGCAAACGCAATGAGCAGTTCTTC.